This TCR beta chain stems from a study of T cells in Graves' hyperthyroidism and ophthalmopathy. Study in general: Staff took peripheral blood when the initial diagnosis was made, before any treatment began.

TCR beta CDR3 sequences were amplified from RNA transcripts. An initial round of RT-PCR targeting the TCR CDR3 relied on the HTBI primer set. MiXCR, applied by TCRdb to the multiplex PCR reads, yields one record per CDR3 protein. The sample includes hundreds of thousands of distinct CDR3 sequences, approximately 40% of them seen just once. The TCR originated in a man aged 18 to 35 with Graves' hyperthyroidism. The sample consisted of blood.

The CDR3 loop reads CASSQGIGELFF. The CDR3 DNA is TGTGCCAGCAGCCAAGGAATCGGGGAGCTGTTTTTT. V gene TRBV14 combines with J gene TRBJ2-2; D gene uncertain. This CDR3 is built from 12 residues. Germline CDR1 is SGHDN and CDR2 is FVKESK. Trimming removed 1 base at V and 7 bases at J, with 4 bases between.